A selection of T cell receptor beta chains follows, all from one sample in a study of vaccination effects on CD4 cells after COVID-19. Antigens of these TCRs are unknown. Generated by immunoSEQ multiplex PCR, the TCRdb table keeps only in-frame clones and is missing some. The sample carries more than 35,000 clones, approximately 72% recorded once. Sequenced material: CD4+ T cells from PBMCs cultured with a peptide pool, taken before COVID-19 vaccination. The receptors shown here come from a human donor who had a prior SARS-CoV-2 infection. Both conserved end residues are part of each CDR3. The D gene is left open where the match is weak. Size tells how often a clone was seen (once, few, many) or the class of an expanded clone, and some rows leave it out.

>TRBJ1-2|14|many|TRBD1|TRBV2
TGTGCCAGCTCCAGGGACAGGGTTTATGGTGGCTACACCTTC
CASSRDRVYGGYTF
>TRBJ2-2|16|-|TRBD2|TRBV7-8
TGTGCCAGCAGCTTATCGGGACTAGCGGTTACCGGGGAGCTGTTTTTT
CASSLSGLAVTGELFF
>TRBJ2-7|14|-|TRBD1|TRBV5-1
TGCGCCAGCAGCCAACTACAGGGGGCGGGAGAGCAGTACTTC
CASSQLQGAGEQYF
>TRBJ1-5|14|-|-|TRBV5-4
TGTGCCAGCAGCTTGTATCCGGGGCAGCAGCCCCAGCATTTT
CASSLYPGQQPQHF
>TRBJ2-3|13|-|-|TRBV6-5
TGTGCCAGCAGTTACGGGTTCACAGATACGCAGTATTTT
CASSYGFTDTQYF
>TRBJ2-4|15|-|TRBD2|TRBV25-1
TGTGCCAGCAGTGTTAGCGGGAGGCGCGGAAACATTCAGTACTTC
CASSVSGRRGNIQYF
>TRBJ2-5|17|few|TRBD2|TRBV6-2/TRBV6-3
TGTGCCAGCAGTGAGATTCTAGCGGGAGGGGGCCAAGAGACCCAGTACTTC
CASSEILAGGGQETQYF
>TRBJ2-3|13|-|-|TRBV9
TGTGCCAGCAGCGTAACAAGCGCGGATACGCAGTATTTT
CASSVTSADTQYF
>TRBJ2-5|13|-|-|TRBV18
TGTGCCAGCTCACCACCGGGGATCGAGACCCAGTACTTC
CASSPPGIETQYF
>TRBJ1-6|18|few|-|TRBV6-2/TRBV6-3
TGTGCCAGCAGCACGGTAGTCTTATTTGGGCAGGATAATTCACCCCTCCACTTT
CASSTVVLFGQDNSPLHF
>TRBJ2-6|17|-|TRBD1|TRBV9
TGTGCCAGCAGCGTAGCCCTACAGGGGTCTGGGGCCAACGTCCTGACTTTC
CASSVALQGSGANVLTF
>TRBJ1-2|12|-|-|TRBV5-1
TGCGCCAGCAGTTCCGACAGGTTCGGCTACACCTTC
CASSSDRFGYTF
>TRBJ2-1|16|-|-|TRBV6-6
TGTGCCAGCAGGAGACAGGGTTCGGGGGTAGCTAATGAGCAGTTCTTC
CASRRQGSGVANEQFF
>TRBJ2-2|14|-|-|TRBV5-1
TGCGCCAGCAGCTTGGGCTCGGGGACCGGGGAGCTGTTTTTT
CASSLGSGTGELFF
>TRBJ1-1|14|-|TRBD1|TRBV4-3
TGCGCCAGCAGCCTTACAGGGGGCGGCACTGAAGCTTTCTTT
CASSLTGGGTEAFF
>TRBJ2-7|17|-|-|TRBV7-9
TGTGCCAGCAGCTTCCACTCTTCGGGCGGGACACCCTACGAGCAGTACTTC
CASSFHSSGGTPYEQYF
>TRBJ1-2|12|-|-|TRBV12-3/TRBV12-4
TGTGCCAGCAGTTTCTCAGGGAATGGCTACACCTTC
CASSFSGNGYTF
>TRBJ1-1|14|-|-|TRBV4-1
TGCGCCAGCAGCCAAGAGGAGTTAATAAGAGGAGCTTTCTTT
CASSQEELIRGAFF
>TRBJ2-7|14|-|-|TRBV20-1
TGCAGTGCTAGTCGAACCGCGGGCCGCGACGAGCAGTACTTC
CSASRTAGRDEQYF
>TRBJ2-4|18|-|TRBD1|TRBV6-2/TRBV6-3
TGTGCCAGCAGTTACTCACGATTTGTGACAGGGGACAAAAACATTCAGTACTTC
CASSYSRFVTGDKNIQYF
>TRBJ2-3|15|-|-|TRBV6-2/TRBV6-3
TGTGCCAGCAGTTACTCTTGGGGGAACGCAGATACGCAGTATTTT
CASSYSWGNADTQYF
>TRBJ2-7|18|few|-|TRBV18
TGTGCCAGCTCACCGCGAGTTAACAGGGACTGGAACTCGTACGAGCAGTACTTC
CASSPRVNRDWNSYEQYF
>TRBJ1-2|15|-|-|TRBV19
TGTGCCAGTAGTTCCACCCCAGACAGTCCGGAGAGCTACACCTTC
CASSSTPDSPESYTF
>TRBJ2-1|17|-|TRBD1|TRBV5-1
TGCGCCAGCAGCCTGGGGACAGGCGGTTTGTCCTACAATGAGCAGTTCTTC
CASSLGTGGLSYNEQFF
>TRBJ1-3|16|-|TRBD1|TRBV5-6
TGTGCCAGCAGCTCGATTCCGGGACAGGGGGGAAACACCATATATTTT
CASSSIPGQGGNTIYF
>TRBJ2-7|16|-|TRBD2|TRBV4-3
TGCGCCAGCAGCCAATCACTAGCGGGAGATTCCTACGAGCAGTACTTC
CASSQSLAGDSYEQYF
>TRBJ1-6|17|few|TRBD1|TRBV3-1/TRBV3-2
TGTGCCAGCAGCCAAGCGGGACAGGGGTTTTGGAATTCACCCCTCCACTTT
CASSQAGQGFWNSPLHF
>TRBJ1-5|12|-|-|TRBV11-2
TGTGCCAGCAGCTTAGAGGGTCAGCCCCAGCATTTT
CASSLEGQPQHF
>TRBJ1-2|15|-|-|TRBV6-5
TGTGCCAGCAGTTACTCGAGATGGCAGGGCCACGGCTACACCTTC
CASSYSRWQGHGYTF
>TRBJ2-7|12|once|-|TRBV11-3
TGTGCCAGCAGCTCAGGGGCCTACGAGCAGTACTTC
CASSSGAYEQYF
>TRBJ1-3|15|-|-|TRBV7-9
TGTGCCAGCAGCTTAAGCAGAAGCTCTGGAAACACCATATATTTT
CASSLSRSSGNTIYF
>TRBJ1-3|14|-|-|TRBV7-9
TGTGCCAGCAGCTTAGTTACGTCTGGAAACACCATATATTTT
CASSLVTSGNTIYF
>TRBJ2-5|14|-|-|TRBV7-6
TGTGCCAGCAGCTTAGTGGCACGCCAAGAGACCCAGTACTTC
CASSLVARQETQYF
>TRBJ1-1|15|few|-|TRBV5-4
TGTGCCAGCAGATCAGCATCAAAGCTGAACACTGAAGCTTTCTTT
CASRSASKLNTEAFF
>TRBJ2-3|11|-|-|TRBV5-1
TGCGCCAGCAGCTTGGCAGATACGCAGTATTTT
CASSLADTQYF
>TRBJ2-7|16|-|TRBD1|TRBV5-1
TGCGCCAGCAGCCTAACCGGACAGGTCTTTCAGGGAGAGCAGTACTTC
CASSLTGQVFQGEQYF
>TRBJ2-7|14|few|-|TRBV3-1/TRBV3-2
TGTGCCAGCAGCCCTACAGCGAGCTCCTACGAGCAGTACTTC
CASSPTASSYEQYF
>TRBJ1-5|17|few|TRBD1|TRBV19
TGTGCCAGTAGTCCAAGCTCATACAGGGGACCCCATCAGCCCCAGCATTTT
CASSPSSYRGPHQPQHF
>TRBJ2-5|16|-|-|TRBV7-2
TGTGCCAGCAGCTTAGATTTAGCGAGACCCCAAGAGACCCAGTACTTC
CASSLDLARPQETQYF
>TRBJ2-2|16|-|-|TRBV7-6
TGTGCCAGCAGCTTACCGGGGAGGGGGTACACCGGGGAGCTGTTTTTT
CASSLPGRGYTGELFF
>TRBJ2-5|12|once|-|TRBV7-9
TGTGCCAGCAGCATACACCTAGAGACCCAGTACTTC
CASSIHLETQYF
>TRBJ1-4|15|few|TRBD1|TRBV30
TGTGCCTGGAGTGATACAGGGGGGTTTAATGAAAAACTGTTTTTT
CAWSDTGGFNEKLFF
>TRBJ1-1|13|-|TRBD1|TRBV12-3/TRBV12-4
TGTGCCAGCAGTTTAGGCGGACAGGGGGGTGCTTTCTTT
CASSLGGQGGAFF
>TRBJ2-7|13|-|-|TRBV15
TGTGCCACCAGCAGGGGGGCCAACTACGAGCAGTACTTC
CATSRGANYEQYF
>TRBJ1-2|13|-|-|TRBV12-3/TRBV12-4
TGTGCCAGCAGTTGGACAGTTAACTATGGCTACACCTTC
CASSWTVNYGYTF
>TRBJ1-1|13|-|-|TRBV10-3
TGTGCCATCGGGGCAGGGGATGGCACTGAAGCTTTCTTT
CAIGAGDGTEAFF
>TRBJ2-5|14|-|-|TRBV14
TGTGCCAGCAGCCAAGGTGGCAACCAAGAGACCCAGTACTTC
CASSQGGNQETQYF
>TRBJ2-1|17|-|TRBD2|TRBV11-2
TGTGCCAGCAGCTTAACCCTGGGACTAGCGGACTACAATGAGCAGTTCTTC
CASSLTLGLADYNEQFF